Listed below are T cell receptor beta chains from one sample, sequenced in a study of early T cells in non-severe SARS-CoV-2 infection. TCRdb used MiXCR to reprocess the 5' RACE reads, holding one entry per CDR3 protein. The sample has tens of thousands of distinct CDR3 sequences, around 10% seen once. Sequencing was performed on whole blood, taken at baseline. These receptors were collected from an adult who was a healthcare worker with PCR-confirmed SARS-CoV-2 infection or an uninfected control (not recorded which). Both conserved end residues are part of each CDR3. Each record gives: D gene, clone size, J gene, V gene, CDR3 DNA, CDR3 protein. D genes are given only for firm matches. The size entry is marked missing in some rows and otherwise reads once, few, many or a size class.

D: TRBD1
size: many
J: TRBJ2-3
V: TRBV20-1
DNA: TGCAGTGCTAGAGATTCAGGGGGATGGGCAGATACGCAGTATTTT
CDR3: CSARDSGGWADTQYF

D: NA
size: many
J: TRBJ2-2
V: TRBV28
DNA: TGTGCCAGCAGATCCAGGAATTGGGGTAGTTCGAACACCGGGGAGCTGTTTTTT
CDR3: CASRSRNWGSSNTGELFF

D: NA
size: few
J: TRBJ1-1
V: TRBV20-1
DNA: TGCAGGGCACCGCAGAACACTGAAGCTTTCTTT
CDR3: CRAPQNTEAFF

D: NA
size: many
J: TRBJ2-1
V: TRBV19
DNA: TGTGCCAGTAATGGGGGCGAGGAGCAGTTCTTC
CDR3: CASNGGEEQFF

D: NA
size: NA
J: TRBJ1-1
V: TRBV7-6
DNA: TGTGCCAGCAGCTTACCCTCCGACGACACTGAAGCTTTCTTT
CDR3: CASSLPSDDTEAFF

D: TRBD2
size: many
J: TRBJ2-5
V: TRBV7-6
DNA: TGTGCCAGCAGCTTGGGCACTAGCGGGGGGGTCCGTCCCCGAGAGACCCAGTACTTC
CDR3: CASSLGTSGGVRPRETQYF

D: NA
size: many
J: TRBJ2-1
V: TRBV12-3/TRBV12-4
DNA: TGTGCCAGCAGTGCCCCCTTGGGATACTACAATGAGCAGTTCTTC
CDR3: CASSAPLGYYNEQFF

D: NA
size: NA
J: TRBJ2-7
V: TRBV12-3/TRBV12-4
DNA: TGTGCCAGCAGTTTAGTAGCAAGTTCCTACGAGCAGTACTTC
CDR3: CASSLVASSYEQYF

D: TRBD2
size: NA
J: TRBJ2-1
V: TRBV7-6
DNA: TGTGTCAGCAGCTTAGCGCAAGGACTAGCTCACAATGAGCAGTTCTTC
CDR3: CVSSLAQGLAHNEQFF

D: TRBD2
size: NA
J: TRBJ2-1
V: TRBV20-1
DNA: TGCAGTGCTTCCGGGACTAGCGGGAGGATTCCCCATGAGCAGTTCTTC
CDR3: CSASGTSGRIPHEQFF

D: NA
size: many
J: TRBJ1-1
V: TRBV4-1
DNA: TGCGCCAGCAGCCAGGATTCGGACAGGAACACTGAAGCTTTCTTT
CDR3: CASSQDSDRNTEAFF

D: NA
size: many
J: TRBJ2-3
V: TRBV2
DNA: TGTGCCAGCAGTGAAGCGGGGGAAGCCACAGATACGCAGTATTTT
CDR3: CASSEAGEATDTQYF

D: TRBD1
size: many
J: TRBJ2-3
V: TRBV12-3/TRBV12-4
DNA: TGTGCCAGCAGTTTACACCTGGGACAGAGCACAGATACGCAGTATTTT
CDR3: CASSLHLGQSTDTQYF

D: NA
size: medium-sized
J: TRBJ2-7
V: TRBV12-3/TRBV12-4
DNA: TGTGCCAGCAGTCCCGGATCCGGAGGGGGAGGGCCTTTCACGCAGTACTTC
CDR3: CASSPGSGGGGPFTQYF

D: TRBD1
size: NA
J: TRBJ2-7
V: TRBV6-2/TRBV6-3
DNA: TGTGCCAGCAGGGGGACAGGGGCGTTTGGCGAGCAGTACTTC
CDR3: CASRGTGAFGEQYF

D: TRBD2
size: many
J: TRBJ2-7
V: TRBV4-2
DNA: TGTGCCAGCAGCCAACTTTTGGGGACTAGCGCCTACGAGCAGTACTTC
CDR3: CASSQLLGTSAYEQYF

D: NA
size: few
J: TRBJ2-5
V: TRBV3-1
DNA: TGTGCCAGCAGCCCCCAGGTATGGAAGACCCAGTACTTC
CDR3: CASSPQVWKTQYF

D: TRBD2
size: NA
J: TRBJ2-1
V: TRBV6-5
DNA: TGTGCCAGCAAGTTTGGGACTAGCGGGTGGAATGAGCAGTTCTTC
CDR3: CASKFGTSGWNEQFF

D: NA
size: many
J: TRBJ2-2
V: TRBV5-1
DNA: TGCGCCAGCAGCTCAGACGGCACCGGGGAGCTGTTTTTT
CDR3: CASSSDGTGELFF

D: NA
size: NA
J: TRBJ2-3
V: TRBV20-1
DNA: TGCAGTGCTAGAGATAGTGCGGGAAGAGGCACAGATACGCAGTATTTT
CDR3: CSARDSAGRGTDTQYF

D: NA
size: many
J: TRBJ2-3
V: TRBV30
DNA: TGTGCCTGGAGTCCTAGCACAGATACGCAGTATTTT
CDR3: CAWSPSTDTQYF

D: TRBD1
size: few
J: TRBJ2-5
V: TRBV19
DNA: TGTGCCAGTAGTACCCTACTTACAGGGGGCAGTGAGACCCAGTACTTC
CDR3: CASSTLLTGGSETQYF

D: NA
size: many
J: TRBJ2-2
V: TRBV30
DNA: TGTGCCTGGTGGGGGGGCGGCACCGGGGAGCTGTTTTTT
CDR3: CAWWGGGTGELFF

D: TRBD2
size: many
J: TRBJ2-7
V: TRBV7-8
DNA: TGTGCCAGCAGCTTTAGCGGGACGTCGGGTTCCGAGCAGTACTTC
CDR3: CASSFSGTSGSEQYF

D: NA
size: many
J: TRBJ1-5
V: TRBV11-2
DNA: TGTGCCAGCAGCTTAGAAATTGGGGGTTATCAGCCCCAGCATTTT
CDR3: CASSLEIGGYQPQHF

D: NA
size: few
J: TRBJ1-2
V: TRBV9
DNA: TGTGCCAGCAGCTTCACTTGGACAGCCTCCTATGGCTACACCTTC
CDR3: CASSFTWTASYGYTF

D: TRBD2
size: NA
J: TRBJ2-3
V: TRBV28
DNA: TGTGCCAGCAGTACCCCTGGGACTGGCGGGGGTACGCAGTATTTT
CDR3: CASSTPGTGGGTQYF

D: NA
size: few
J: TRBJ2-7
V: TRBV5-1
DNA: TGCGCCAGCAGCTTGACGGGGCAATGGACCTACGAGCAGTACTTC
CDR3: CASSLTGQWTYEQYF

D: TRBD1
size: few
J: TRBJ2-7
V: TRBV2
DNA: TGTGCCAGCAGCCCCTCCGGGACAGGGTCCTACGAGCAGTACTTC
CDR3: CASSPSGTGSYEQYF

D: TRBD1
size: few
J: TRBJ1-4
V: TRBV29-1
DNA: TGCAGCGCTCGGGACAGGGGAATCAGACTGTTTTTT
CDR3: CSARDRGIRLFF

D: NA
size: NA
J: TRBJ2-2
V: TRBV6-6
DNA: TGTGCCAGCAGCTCCCTTTTGGGGCCGTCCGGGGAGCTGTTTTTT
CDR3: CASSSLLGPSGELFF

D: TRBD1
size: few
J: TRBJ2-1
V: TRBV18
DNA: TGTGCCAGCTCACCCTACAGGGGGGATAGTTACAATGAGCAGTTCTTC
CDR3: CASSPYRGDSYNEQFF

D: TRBD2
size: NA
J: TRBJ2-7
V: TRBV7-2
DNA: TGTGCCAGCAGCTTACTAGCGGGGTACGAGCAGTACTTC
CDR3: CASSLLAGYEQYF

D: TRBD1
size: few
J: TRBJ2-7
V: TRBV6-6
DNA: TGTGCCAGCAGTAGGAGGCCCGGGACAGGTAATTCCTACGAGCAGTACTTC
CDR3: CASSRRPGTGNSYEQYF

D: NA
size: few
J: TRBJ2-1
V: TRBV4-1
DNA: TGCGCCAGCGGAAGGAGCGTTAGGGACTACAATGAGCAGTTCTTC
CDR3: CASGRSVRDYNEQFF

D: NA
size: NA
J: TRBJ2-5
V: TRBV7-6
DNA: TGTGCCAGCAGCTTAAACTCTCAAGAGACCCAGTACTTC
CDR3: CASSLNSQETQYF

D: NA
size: few
J: TRBJ2-5
V: TRBV29-1
DNA: TGCAGCGTTGCCCCCGGGGGCCAAGAGACCCAGTACTTC
CDR3: CSVAPGGQETQYF

D: NA
size: few
J: TRBJ2-7
V: TRBV10-1
DNA: TGCGCCAGCTTCTCGAAACCGGGACAAAGGCCCCACGAGCAGTACTTC
CDR3: CASFSKPGQRPHEQYF

D: NA
size: many
J: TRBJ2-2
V: TRBV2
DNA: TGTGCCAGCAGTTCGGGACCGTCGGGGGCCGGGGAGCTGTTTTTT
CDR3: CASSSGPSGAGELFF

D: TRBD2
size: NA
J: TRBJ2-1
V: TRBV20-1
DNA: TGCAGTGCTAGGGCCCGTAGCGGGGGGGCCTACAATGAGCAGTTCTTC
CDR3: CSARARSGGAYNEQFF

D: NA
size: few
J: TRBJ2-1
V: TRBV29-1
DNA: TGCAGCGCCGATGGCCAGGACGGCTACAATGAGCAGTTCTTC
CDR3: CSADGQDGYNEQFF

D: NA
size: many
J: TRBJ2-1
V: TRBV30
DNA: TGTGCCTTTGCGTCCAAGCCCTACTACCGCAATGAGCAGTTCTTC
CDR3: CAFASKPYYRNEQFF

D: NA
size: many
J: TRBJ2-7
V: TRBV5-1
DNA: TGCGCCAGCAGCTCGGACGTATCCTACGAGCAGTACTTC
CDR3: CASSSDVSYEQYF

D: TRBD2
size: many
J: TRBJ2-5
V: TRBV9
DNA: TGTGCCAGCAGCCAGAGGGCTAGCGGGGGGGCTCTCCAAGAGACCCAGTACTTC
CDR3: CASSQRASGGALQETQYF

D: TRBD2
size: NA
J: TRBJ2-1
V: TRBV11-2
DNA: TGTGCCAGCAGCCTAGGGACTAGCGGGAGGGCCTACAATGAGCAGTTCTTC
CDR3: CASSLGTSGRAYNEQFF